Presented here are 19 T cell receptor beta chains from one specimen sequenced in a study of CD8+ T cells in alopecia areata. RNA was isolated and reverse transcribed to cDNA, the sequencing template. The method was immunoSEQ multiplex PCR; TCRdb's version includes in-frame clones alone and lacks a portion of them. The sample includes over 15,000 clones, more than 50% of them seen just once. Collection of lesional scalp punch biopsies and peripheral blood was performed in alopecia areata patients. Sequenced sample: skin. Receptor source: a human donor with alopecia areata.

The J gene is TRBJ1-4, the V gene TRBV4-2; D unresolved. The V end lost 0 bases, the J end lost 3 bases, and 8 bases lay between the germline ends. Germline-derived CDR1 and CDR2 are LGHNA and YNFKEQ. CDR3 length equals 15 residues. For the CDR3, the DNA is TGTGCCAGCAGCCAAGAAGGGTCGGCTAATGAAAAACTGTTTTTT. Translating gives CASSQEGSANEKLFF.

This chain links TRBV6-5 with TRBJ1-1; D call uncertain. Trimming cost V 2 bases and J 0 bases, with 7 bases left between them. CDR3 length: 14 amino acids. The germline V gene has CDR1 MNHEY and CDR2 SVGAGI. In nucleotides, the CDR3 is TGTGCCAGCAGTTACGGGGATGTGAACACTGAAGCTTTCTTT. The encoded protein is CASSYGDVNTEAFF.

This rearrangement joins TRBV29-1 to TRBJ2-7; 9 nucleotides align to TRBD1. The CDR3 runs 14 residues. Trimming cost V 7 bases and J 4 bases; bases outside gene matches: 11. In germline, CDR1 is SQVTM, CDR2 ANQGSEA. This CDR3 is CSALKGQGWYEQYF. Written as DNA, the CDR3 is TGCAGCGCTCTTAAGGGACAGGGTTGGTACGAGCAGTACTTC.

The J gene is TRBJ2-2, the V gene TRBV11-2; tentative D call: TRBD2 (5 bases). Trimming left V 2 bases short and J 2 bases short, with 12 bases between. From germline, CDR1 is SGHAT and CDR2 FQNNGV. This CDR3 is 16 amino acids long. CDR3 loop: CASSLSVGANTGELFF. DNA for the CDR3: TGTGCCAGCAGCTTATCGGTGGGAGCTAACACCGGGGAGCTGTTTTTT.

This sequence joins TRBV6-1 and TRBJ2-3; D might be TRBD2 (6 bases). This CDR3 has 15 amino acids. Between the trimmed V and J ends, which lost 7 bases and 0 bases, there was a span of 14 bases. Per germline, CDR1 MNHNS and CDR2 SASEGT. The CDR3 protein is CASNRDLTSTDTQYF. Here the CDR3 DNA reads TGTGCCAGCAATAGGGACTTGACTAGCACAGATACGCAGTATTTT.

V is TRBV18 and J is TRBJ1-2; D gene ambiguous. The length of the CDR3 is 13 residues. Trimming cost V 2 bases and J 3 bases, with 7 bases left between them. CDR1 is KGHSH, CDR2 LQKENI, per germline. The CDR3 nucleotides read TGTGCCAGCTCACCAGGACTCTACTATGGCTACACCTTC. The encoded protein is CASSPGLYYGYTF.

The V call is TRBV28, the J call TRBJ1-2; D is possibly TRBD1 (5 bases). CDR1 and CDR2 from the germline V gene are MDHEN and SYDVKM. The length of the CDR3 is 15 residues. With 2 bases removed from V and 2 bases from J, the gap between germline ends came to 12 bases. The CDR3 bases are TGTGCCAGCAGTTTAGGTCCTTACAGGAACTATGGCTACACCTTC. This gives the protein CASSLGPYRNYGYTF.

The chain couples TRBV27 to TRBJ2-5; 8 bases align to TRBD2. Germline CDR1 reads MNHEY; CDR2 reads SMNVEV (reference sequence). The CDR3 extends over 14 amino acids. The V gene end was trimmed by 7 bases and the J gene end by 5 bases; junction bases not matched to a gene: 9. This CDR3 is CASTSSGRMETQYF. CDR3 nucleotide sequence: TGTGCCAGCACTAGCAGCGGGAGAATGGAGACCCAGTACTTC.

This sequence joins TRBV6-5 and TRBJ2-3, with 8 bases aligning to TRBD2. V shed 2 bases and J 4 bases; nucleotides not matched to a gene: 8. The CDR3 covers 16 residues. Germline CDR1 and CDR2: MNHEY and SVGAGI. The CDR3: CASSYTLAARADTQYF. The CDR3 region has the DNA TGTGCCAGCAGTTACACACTAGCGGCCAGGGCAGATACGCAGTATTTT.

The chain employs TRBV10-3 and TRBJ2-5, with 13 bases fitting TRBD2. J was trimmed by 5 bases and V by 10 bases; bases with no gene match: 10. Germline V CDR1 and CDR2: ENHRY, SYGVKD. This CDR3 contains 15 residues. The CDR3: CATRGTSGIGETQYF. The CDR3 coding sequence is TGTGCCACCAGAGGGACTAGCGGGATAGGCGAGACCCAGTACTTC.

In its sample, this clone is medium-sized. The rearrangement uses TRBV7-9 and TRBJ2-7; D unclear. Trimming pared 4 bases from V and 0 bases from J, leaving 4 bases between. Germline V CDR1 and CDR2: SEHNR, FQNEAQ (reference sequence). This CDR3 comprises 12 residues. The CDR3 protein is CASSWSSYEQYF. CDR3 DNA: TGTGCCAGCAGCTGGAGCTCCTACGAGCAGTACTTC.

This CDR3 reads CASSQVFWRYGGSNTDTQYF. The CDR3 DNA follows: TGCGCCAGCAGCCAAGTCTTTTGGCGGTATGGCGGGAGTAACACAGATACGCAGTATTTT. The chain is built from TRBV4-1 and TRBJ2-3; 7 nucleotides match TRBD2. This CDR3 contains 20 residues. Germline CDR1 is MGHRA and CDR2 is YSYEKL. The V segment lost 1 base and the J segment 2 bases; nucleotides outside the gene matches: 18.

The table lists this clone with a count of one. The chain is built from TRBV6-4 and TRBJ2-3; D might be TRBD1 (5 bases). Looked up from germline, CDR1 is MRHNA and CDR2 is SNTAGT. V lost 4 bases and J lost 2, with 13 bases in between. The CDR3 runs to 15 residues. The CDR3 sequence: CASSVGAMPTDTQYF. The DNA for the CDR3 is TGTGCCAGCAGTGTTGGGGCTATGCCCACAGATACGCAGTATTTT.

The chain links TRBV6-1 to TRBJ1-4; D not resolved. The length of the CDR3 is 15 residues. Germline V gene lookup returns CDR1 MNHNS and CDR2 SASEGT. The germline V and J ends were trimmed by 1 base and 8 bases, with 14 bases remaining between them. CDR3 loop: CASSEVPGWGEKLFF. In nucleotides, the CDR3 is TGTGCCAGCAGTGAAGTTCCGGGCTGGGGAGAAAAACTGTTTTTT.

The chain employs TRBV7-9 and TRBJ2-7; TRBD1 or TRBD2 may be the D gene (5 bases each). In germline, CDR1 is SEHNR, CDR2 FQNEAQ (reference sequence). Between the trimmed V and J ends, which lost 5 bases and 2 bases, there was a span of 16 bases. This CDR3 comprises 15 residues. The CDR3 protein is CASSEPGTLAYEQYF. The CDR3 nucleotides read TGTGCCAGCAGCGAGCCCGGGACCCTAGCCTACGAGCAGTACTTC.

The gene calls are TRBV27 and TRBJ2-7; unclear D gene. Trimming cost V 8 bases and J 3 bases, with 17 bases left between them. The germline gives CDR1 MNHEY, CDR2 SMNVEV (reference sequence). The CDR3 length is 14 residues. CDR3 in DNA: TGTGCCAGCGCGTCTCGAGACAATCTCTACGAGCAGTACTTC. This gives the protein CASASRDNLYEQYF.

This clone was picked up a small number of times. The gene calls are TRBV11-2 and TRBJ2-3; D is uncertain. The CDR3 consists of 15 residues. With 1 base removed from V and 1 base from J, the gap between germline ends came to 9 bases. Germline-derived CDR1 and CDR2 are SGHAT and FQNNGV. Written as DNA, the CDR3 is TGTGCCAGCAGCTTAGGCGGTGGAGGCACAGATACGCAGTATTTT. This sequence encodes CASSLGGGGTDTQYF.

The chain combines TRBV27 with TRBJ1-2; TRBD1 agrees at 9 bases. The CDR3 covers 15 residues. Germline values: CDR1 MNHEY, CDR2 SMNVEV (reference sequence). V dropped 8 bases and J dropped 4; count of bases not matched to a gene: 11. As DNA, the CDR3 is TGTGCCAGCGCGCCGACAGGGGGAAGGGGCTATGGCTACACCTTC. Protein product: CASAPTGGRGYGYTF.

The sample holds a few counts of this clone. V gene TRBV5-1 combines with J gene TRBJ2-3; D uncertain. Germline V gene sequence: CDR1 SGHRS, CDR2 YFSETQ. Trimming took off 0 bases at V and 4 bases at J, with 6 bases between the two ends. The CDR3 runs 13 residues. The CDR3 bases are TGCGCCAGCAGCTTGGTTGTCGCAGATACGCAGTATTTT. Translating gives CASSLVVADTQYF.